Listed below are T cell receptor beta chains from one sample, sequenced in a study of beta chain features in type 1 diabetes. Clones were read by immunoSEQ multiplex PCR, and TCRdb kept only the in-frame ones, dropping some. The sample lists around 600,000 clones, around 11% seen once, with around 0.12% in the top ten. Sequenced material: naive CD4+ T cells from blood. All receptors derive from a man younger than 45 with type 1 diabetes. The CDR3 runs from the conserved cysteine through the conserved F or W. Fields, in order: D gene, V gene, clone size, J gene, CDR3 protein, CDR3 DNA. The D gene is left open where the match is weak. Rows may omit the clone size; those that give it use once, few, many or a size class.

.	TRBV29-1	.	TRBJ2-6	CSARQPSGANVLTF	TGCAGCGCGAGACAGCCCTCTGGGGCCAACGTCCTGACTTTC
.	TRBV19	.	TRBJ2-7	CATRESSFYEQYF	TGTGCCACTAGGGAAAGCAGTTTCTACGAGCAGTACTTC
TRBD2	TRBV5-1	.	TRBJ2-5	CASSSGGQETQYF	TGCGCCAGCAGCTCCGGGGGGCAAGAGACCCAGTACTTC
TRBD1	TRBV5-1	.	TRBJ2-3	CASSSTGDTDTQYF	TGCGCCAGCAGCTCGACAGGGGACACAGATACGCAGTATTTT
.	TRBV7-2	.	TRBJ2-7	CASSAGRLTEQYF	TGTGCCAGCAGCGCCGGGCGTCTAACCGAGCAGTACTTC
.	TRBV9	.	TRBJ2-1	CASSVATFGTPSEQFF	TGTGCCAGCAGCGTAGCTACATTCGGGACCCCAAGCGAGCAGTTCTTC
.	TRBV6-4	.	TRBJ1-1	CASRETRNTEAFF	TGTGCCAGCAGGGAGACAAGAAACACTGAAGCTTTCTTT
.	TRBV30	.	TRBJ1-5	CAWSLRGNQPQHF	TGTGCCTGGAGCCTGAGGGGAAACCAGCCCCAGCATTTT
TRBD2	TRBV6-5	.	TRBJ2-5	CASSYTSGVETQYF	TGTGCCAGCAGTTATACTAGCGGGGTGGAGACCCAGTACTTC
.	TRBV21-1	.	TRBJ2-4	CASSNRDPHLAKNIQYF	TGTGCCAGCAGCAACCGGGATCCTCATCTAGCCAAAAACATTCAGTACTTC
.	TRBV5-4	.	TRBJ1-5	CASSVGTNQPQHF	TGTGCCAGCAGCGTTGGAACGAATCAGCCCCAGCATTTT
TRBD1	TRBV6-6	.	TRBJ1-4	CASSRGQANEKLFF	TGTGCCAGCAGCCGAGGACAGGCTAATGAAAAACTGTTTTTT
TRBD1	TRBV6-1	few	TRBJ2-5	CASLDRVGQETQYF	TGTGCCAGCCTCGACAGGGTGGGTCAAGAGACCCAGTACTTC
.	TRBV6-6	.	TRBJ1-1	CASRTISTEAFF	TGTGCCAGCAGGACGATTTCCACTGAAGCTTTCTTT
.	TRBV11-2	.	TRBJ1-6	CASSPLQGPLGSPLHF	TGTGCCAGCAGCCCCTTACAGGGCCCATTGGGGTCACCCCTCCACTTT
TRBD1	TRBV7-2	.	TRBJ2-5	CASKRAPDRAETQYF	TGTGCCAGCAAAAGGGCCCCGGACAGGGCCGAGACCCAGTACTTC
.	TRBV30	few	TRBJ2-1	CAWSLQTEQFF	TGTGCCTGGAGTCTCCAGACGGAGCAGTTCTTC
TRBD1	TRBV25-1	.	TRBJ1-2	CASSPLKGTDPGYTF	TGTGCCAGCAGCCCATTGAAGGGGACAGACCCTGGCTACACCTTC
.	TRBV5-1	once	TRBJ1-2	CASSPGQTYGYTF	TGCGCCAGCAGCCCGGGACAAACCTATGGCTACACCTTC
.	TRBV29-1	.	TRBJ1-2	CSVEEKGGRSYGYTF	TGCAGCGTTGAAGAGAAAGGGGGGCGGAGCTATGGCTACACCTTC
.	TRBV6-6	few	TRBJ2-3	CASSLVSDTQYF	TGTGCCAGCAGTTTAGTATCAGATACGCAGTATTTT
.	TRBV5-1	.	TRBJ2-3	CASSPSGTLTDTQYF	TGCGCCAGCAGCCCCTCTGGAACTCTCACAGATACGCAGTATTTT
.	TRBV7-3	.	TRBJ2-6	CASSSLQGSGANVLTF	TGTGCCAGCAGCTCCTTACAGGGATCTGGGGCCAACGTCCTGACTTTC
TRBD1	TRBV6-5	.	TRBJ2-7	CASRRDRGDSYEQYF	TGTGCCAGCCGACGGGACAGGGGGGATTCCTACGAGCAGTACTTC
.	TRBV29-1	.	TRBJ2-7	CSVGRGAWDEQYF	TGCAGCGTTGGTCGGGGGGCATGGGACGAGCAGTACTTC
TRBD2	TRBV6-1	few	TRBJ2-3	CASRHAGGTDTQYF	TGTGCCAGCAGACACGCGGGGGGCACAGATACGCAGTATTTT
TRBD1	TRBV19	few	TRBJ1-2	CASIEGTGIGYGYTF	TGTGCCAGTATTGAGGGGACAGGAATCGGCTATGGCTACACCTTC
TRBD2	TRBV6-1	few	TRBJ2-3	CASSETSGHTDTQYF	TGTGCCAGCAGTGAGACTAGCGGACACACAGATACGCAGTATTTT
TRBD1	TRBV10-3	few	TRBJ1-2	CAISDALGQGVMGYTF	TGTGCCATCAGTGACGCACTCGGACAGGGAGTTATGGGCTACACCTTC
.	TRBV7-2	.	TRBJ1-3	CASSLYGQLLGNTIYF	TGTGCCAGCAGCTTATACGGACAGCTACTTGGAAACACCATATATTTT
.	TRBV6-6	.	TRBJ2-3	CASNQGLTADTQYF	TGTGCCAGCAATCAGGGTCTTACGGCAGATACGCAGTATTTT
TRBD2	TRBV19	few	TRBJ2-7	CASSTGLAGSSYEQYF	TGTGCCAGTAGTACCGGACTAGCGGGGAGCTCCTACGAGCAGTACTTC
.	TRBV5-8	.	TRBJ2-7	CASSFNRVVHEQYF	TGTGCCAGCAGCTTCAACAGGGTAGTCCACGAGCAGTACTTC
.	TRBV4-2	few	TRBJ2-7	CASSLRQGGGGEQYF	TGTGCCAGCAGCCTTCGACAAGGGGGAGGTGGAGAGCAGTACTTC
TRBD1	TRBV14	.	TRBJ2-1	CASSRDRGPYNEQFF	TGTGCCAGCAGCCGGGACAGGGGCCCCTACAATGAGCAGTTCTTC
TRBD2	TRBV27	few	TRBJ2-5	CASSSRLAGAPYQETQYF	TGTGCCAGCAGTTCCCGACTAGCGGGGGCCCCGTACCAAGAGACCCAGTACTTC
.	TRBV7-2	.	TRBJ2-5	CASIPVRRAETQYF	TGTGCCAGCATCCCCGTCCGGCGGGCAGAGACCCAGTACTTC
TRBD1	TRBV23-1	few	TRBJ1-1	CASSQSYLGQGSTEAFF	TGCGCCAGCAGTCAATCGTATCTCGGACAGGGAAGCACTGAAGCTTTCTTT
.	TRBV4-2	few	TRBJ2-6	CASSQELFPGDGANVLTF	TGTGCCAGCAGCCAAGAGTTATTCCCAGGGGACGGGGCCAACGTCCTGACTTTC
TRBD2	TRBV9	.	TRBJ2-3	CASSVGQRGGRNTQYF	TGTGCCAGCAGCGTAGGTCAGCGGGGGGGCCGAAATACGCAGTATTTT
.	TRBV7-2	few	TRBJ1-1	CASSGVGWTEAFF	TGTGCCAGCAGCGGGGTCGGTTGGACTGAAGCTTTCTTT
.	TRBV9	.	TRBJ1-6	CASSVSWELNSPLHF	TGTGCCAGCAGCGTGAGCTGGGAGCTCAATTCACCCCTCCACTTT
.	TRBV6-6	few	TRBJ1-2	CASSYSGTRANYGYTF	TGTGCCAGCAGTTACTCGGGGACAAGAGCTAACTATGGCTACACCTTC
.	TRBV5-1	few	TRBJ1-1	CASSPRDRGTEAFF	TGCGCCAGCAGCCCCCGGGACCGGGGAACTGAAGCTTTCTTT
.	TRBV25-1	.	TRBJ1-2	CASSDITGFYGYTF	TGTGCCAGCAGCGATATCACAGGGTTCTATGGCTACACCTTC
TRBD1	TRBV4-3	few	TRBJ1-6	CASSQDPRGSPLHF	TGCGCCAGCAGCCAAGATCCCAGGGGGTCACCCCTCCACTTT
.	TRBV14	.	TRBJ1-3	CASSFGNTIYF	TGTGCCAGCAGCTTTGGAAACACCATATATTTT
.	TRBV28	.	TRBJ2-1	CASSLGHGARGEQFF	TGTGCCAGCAGTTTAGGTCACGGGGCGAGAGGTGAGCAGTTCTTC
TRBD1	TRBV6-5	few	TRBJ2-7	CASSYSGTVSYEQYF	TGTGCCAGCAGTTACTCCGGGACAGTCTCCTACGAGCAGTACTTC
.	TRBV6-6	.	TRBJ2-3	CASSTQGSTDTQYF	TGTGCCAGCAGTACTCAGGGGAGCACAGATACGCAGTATTTT
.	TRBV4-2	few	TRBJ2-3	CASSQDGAGKQYF	TGTGCCAGCAGCCAAGATGGCGCGGGGAAGCAGTATTTT
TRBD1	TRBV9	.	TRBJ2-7	CASSAGQGPYEQYF	TGTGCCAGCAGCGCGGGACAGGGCCCCTACGAGCAGTACTTC
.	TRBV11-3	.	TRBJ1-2	CASGLHLVARPNF	TGTGCCAGCGGCCTGCACCTCGTGGCAAGGCCGAACTTC
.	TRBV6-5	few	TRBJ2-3	CASSYLEAVDTQYF	TGTGCCAGCAGTTACCTGGAGGCGGTAGATACGCAGTATTTT